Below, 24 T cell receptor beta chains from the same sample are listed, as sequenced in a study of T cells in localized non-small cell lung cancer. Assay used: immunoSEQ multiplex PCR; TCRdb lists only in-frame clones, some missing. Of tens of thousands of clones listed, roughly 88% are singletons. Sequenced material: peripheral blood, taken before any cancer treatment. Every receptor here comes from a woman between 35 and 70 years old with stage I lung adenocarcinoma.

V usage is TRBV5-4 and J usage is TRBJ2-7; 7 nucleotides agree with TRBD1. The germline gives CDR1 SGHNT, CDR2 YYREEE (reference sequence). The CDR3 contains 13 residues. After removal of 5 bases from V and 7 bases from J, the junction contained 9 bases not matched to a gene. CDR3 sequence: CASSSPGQREQYF. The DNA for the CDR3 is TGTGCCAGCAGTTCTCCGGGACAGAGGGAGCAGTACTTC.

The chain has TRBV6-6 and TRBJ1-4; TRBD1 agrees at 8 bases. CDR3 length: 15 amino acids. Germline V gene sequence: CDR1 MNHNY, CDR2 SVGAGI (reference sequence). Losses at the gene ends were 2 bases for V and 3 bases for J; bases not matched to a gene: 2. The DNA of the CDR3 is TGTGCCAGCAGTTACGGACAGGGACCTAATGAAAAACTGTTTTTT. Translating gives CASSYGQGPNEKLFF.

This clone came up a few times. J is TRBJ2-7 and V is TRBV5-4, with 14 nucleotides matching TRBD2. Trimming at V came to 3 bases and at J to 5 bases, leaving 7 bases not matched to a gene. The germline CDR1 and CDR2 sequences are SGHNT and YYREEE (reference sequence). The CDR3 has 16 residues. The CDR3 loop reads CASSYPSGLAGDEQYF. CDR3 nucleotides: TGTGCCAGCAGCTACCCATCGGGACTAGCGGGAGACGAGCAGTACTTC.

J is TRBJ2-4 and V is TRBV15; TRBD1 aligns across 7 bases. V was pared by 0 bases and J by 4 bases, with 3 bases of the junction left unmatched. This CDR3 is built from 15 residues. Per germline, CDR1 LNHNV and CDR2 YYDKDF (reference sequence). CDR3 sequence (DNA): TGTGCCACCAGCAGAGATGACAGGGAGAAAAACATTCAGTACTTC. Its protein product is CATSRDDREKNIQYF.

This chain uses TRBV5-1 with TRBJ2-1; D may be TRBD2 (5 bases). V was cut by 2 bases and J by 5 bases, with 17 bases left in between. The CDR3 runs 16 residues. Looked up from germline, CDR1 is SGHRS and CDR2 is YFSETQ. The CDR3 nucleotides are TGCGCCAGCAGCTTATTGGGGAGCCCATTACACAATGAGCAGTTCTTC. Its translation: CASSLLGSPLHNEQFF.

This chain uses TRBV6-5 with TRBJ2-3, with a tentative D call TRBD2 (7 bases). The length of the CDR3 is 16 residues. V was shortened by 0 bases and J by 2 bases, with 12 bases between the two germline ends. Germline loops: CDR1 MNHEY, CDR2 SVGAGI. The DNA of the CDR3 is TGTGCCAGCAGTTACTCTCGGGGGGCGCACACAGATACGCAGTATTTT. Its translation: CASSYSRGAHTDTQYF.

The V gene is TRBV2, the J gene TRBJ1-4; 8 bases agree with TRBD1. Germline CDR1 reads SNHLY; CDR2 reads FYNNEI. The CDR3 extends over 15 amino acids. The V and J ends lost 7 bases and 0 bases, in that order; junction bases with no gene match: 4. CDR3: CASTRQGSTNEKLFF. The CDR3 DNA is TGTGCCAGCACCCGACAGGGGTCAACTAATGAAAAACTGTTTTTT.

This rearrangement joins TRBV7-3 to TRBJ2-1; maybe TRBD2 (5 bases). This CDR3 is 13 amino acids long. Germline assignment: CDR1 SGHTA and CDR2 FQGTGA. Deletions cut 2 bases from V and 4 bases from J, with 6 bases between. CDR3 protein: CASSLGLYNEQFF. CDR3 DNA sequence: TGTGCCAGCAGCTTAGGACTTTACAATGAGCAGTTCTTC.

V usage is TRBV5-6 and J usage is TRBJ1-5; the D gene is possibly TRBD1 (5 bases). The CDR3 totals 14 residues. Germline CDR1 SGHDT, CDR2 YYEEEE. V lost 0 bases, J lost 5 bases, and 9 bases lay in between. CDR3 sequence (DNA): TGTGCCAGCAGCTTGGTGGGGCGCGATCAGCCCCAGCATTTT. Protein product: CASSLVGRDQPQHF.

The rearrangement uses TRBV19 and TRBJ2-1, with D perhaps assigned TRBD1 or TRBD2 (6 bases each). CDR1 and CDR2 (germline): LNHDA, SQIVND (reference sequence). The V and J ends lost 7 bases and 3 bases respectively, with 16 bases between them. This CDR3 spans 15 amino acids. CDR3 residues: CASTTGGGYYNEQFF. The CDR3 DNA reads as TGTGCCAGTACGACCGGGGGCGGTTACTACAATGAGCAGTTCTTC.

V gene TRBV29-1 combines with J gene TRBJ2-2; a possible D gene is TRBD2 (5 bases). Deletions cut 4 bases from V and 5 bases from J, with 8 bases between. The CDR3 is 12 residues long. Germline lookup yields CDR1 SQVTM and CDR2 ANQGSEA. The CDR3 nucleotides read TGCAGCGTTGGGGCGGGTACCGGGGAGCTGTTTTTT. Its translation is CSVGAGTGELFF.

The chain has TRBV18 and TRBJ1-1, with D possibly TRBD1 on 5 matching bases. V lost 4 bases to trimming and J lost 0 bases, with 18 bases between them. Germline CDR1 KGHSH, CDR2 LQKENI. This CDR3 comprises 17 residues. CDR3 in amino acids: CASSRVGVGSVNTEAFF. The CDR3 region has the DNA TGTGCCAGCTCACGAGTAGGGGTGGGTAGCGTGAACACTGAAGCTTTCTTT.

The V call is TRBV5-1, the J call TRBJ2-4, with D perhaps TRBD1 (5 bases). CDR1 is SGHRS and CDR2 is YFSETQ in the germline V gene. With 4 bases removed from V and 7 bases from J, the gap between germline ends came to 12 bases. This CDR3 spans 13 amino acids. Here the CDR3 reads CASSQGARNIQYF. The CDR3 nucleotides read TGCGCCAGCAGCCAAGGGGCCCGGAACATTCAGTACTTC.

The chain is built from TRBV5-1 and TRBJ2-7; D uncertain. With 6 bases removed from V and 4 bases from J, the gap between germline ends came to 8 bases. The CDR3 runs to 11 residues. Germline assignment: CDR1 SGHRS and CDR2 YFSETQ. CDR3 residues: CASKGEYEQYF. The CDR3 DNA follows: TGCGCCAGCAAGGGTGAATACGAGCAGTACTTC.

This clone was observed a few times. The CDR3 here is CASSVQRGSSYNEQFF. The CDR3 nucleotides read TGTGCCAGCAGTGTGCAAAGGGGGAGCTCCTACAATGAGCAGTTCTTC. This chain connects TRBV2 to TRBJ2-1; possible D gene TRBD1, 6 bases. V shed 4 bases and J shed 0 bases, with 13 bases lying between them. CDR3 size: 16 residues. The germline CDR1 and CDR2 sequences are SNHLY and FYNNEI.

CDR3 DNA sequence: TGTGCCAGCAGCTCCAGTGCGACTAGCGGGACTTCCCTTTCCTACGAGCAGTACTTC. The encoded protein is CASSSSATSGTSLSYEQYF. V usage is TRBV7-2 and J usage is TRBJ2-7, with 11 bases aligning to TRBD2. CDR1 and CDR2 from the germline V gene are SGHTA and FQGNSA. V dropped 4 bases and J dropped 1; count of bases not matched to a gene: 15. The CDR3 length is 19 residues.

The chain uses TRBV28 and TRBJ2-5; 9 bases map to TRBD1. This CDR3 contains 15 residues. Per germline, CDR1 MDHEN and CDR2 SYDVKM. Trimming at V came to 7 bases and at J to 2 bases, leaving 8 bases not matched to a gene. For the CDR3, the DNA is TGTGCCAGCAATCCCGGGACAGGGATACAAGAGACCCAGTACTTC. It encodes CASNPGTGIQETQYF. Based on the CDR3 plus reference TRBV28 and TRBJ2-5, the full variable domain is DVKVTQSSRYLVKRTGEKVFLECVQDMDHENMFWYRQDPGLGLRLIYFSYDVKMKEKGDIPEGYSVSREKKERFSLILESASTNQTSMYLCASNPGTGIQETQYFGPGTRLLVL.

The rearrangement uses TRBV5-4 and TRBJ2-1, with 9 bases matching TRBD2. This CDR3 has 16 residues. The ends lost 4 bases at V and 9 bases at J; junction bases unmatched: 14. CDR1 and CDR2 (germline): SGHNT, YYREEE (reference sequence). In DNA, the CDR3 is TGTGCCAGCAGCCCCTTAGCGGGGGCGAGGCCTGGTGAGCAGTTCTTC. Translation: CASSPLAGARPGEQFF.

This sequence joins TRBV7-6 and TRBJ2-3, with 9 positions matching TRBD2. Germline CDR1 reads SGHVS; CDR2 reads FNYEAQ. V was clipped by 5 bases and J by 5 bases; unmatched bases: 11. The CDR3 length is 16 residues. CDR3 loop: CASSPQAASGIDTQYF. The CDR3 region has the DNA TGTGCCAGCAGCCCCCAGGCGGCTAGCGGGATAGATACGCAGTATTTT.

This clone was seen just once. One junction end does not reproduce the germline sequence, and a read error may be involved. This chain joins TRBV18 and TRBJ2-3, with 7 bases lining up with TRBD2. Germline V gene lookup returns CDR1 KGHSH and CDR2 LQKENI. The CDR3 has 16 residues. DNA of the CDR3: TGTGCCAGCTCCCCACCTTCGCTAGCGGGCACAGATACGCAGTATTTT. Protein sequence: CASSPPSLAGTDTQYF.

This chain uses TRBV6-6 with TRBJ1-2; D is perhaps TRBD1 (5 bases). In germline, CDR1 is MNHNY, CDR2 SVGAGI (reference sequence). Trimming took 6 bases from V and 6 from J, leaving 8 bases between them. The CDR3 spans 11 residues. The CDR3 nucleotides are TGTGCCAGCAGCGGGGACGATGGCTACACCTTC. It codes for CASSGDDGYTF.

In DNA form, the CDR3 reads TGTGCCAGCAGCTTGTCCCAGGGGCTCTCTGGAAACACCATATATTTT. This gives the protein CASSLSQGLSGNTIYF. The V gene is TRBV7-6, the J gene TRBJ1-3; D is perhaps TRBD1 (6 bases). The V end was cut by 3 bases, the J end by 0 bases, with 12 bases between. The germline V gene encodes CDR1 SGHVS and CDR2 FNYEAQ. The CDR3 consists of 16 residues. Variable domain in full (rest from reference TRBV7-6 and TRBJ1-3): GAGVSQSPRYKVTKRGQDVALRCDPISGHVSLYWYRQALGQGPEFLTYFNYEAQQDKSGLPNDRFSAERPEGSISTLTIQRTEQRDSAMYRCASSLSQGLSGNTIYFGEGSWLTVV.

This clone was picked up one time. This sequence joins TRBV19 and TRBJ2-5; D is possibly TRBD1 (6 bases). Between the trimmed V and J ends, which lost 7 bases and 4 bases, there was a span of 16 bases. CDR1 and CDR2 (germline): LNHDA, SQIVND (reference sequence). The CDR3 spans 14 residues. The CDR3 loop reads CASTNRGGRETQYF. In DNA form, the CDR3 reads TGTGCCAGTACCAACCGAGGGGGTCGAGAGACCCAGTACTTC.

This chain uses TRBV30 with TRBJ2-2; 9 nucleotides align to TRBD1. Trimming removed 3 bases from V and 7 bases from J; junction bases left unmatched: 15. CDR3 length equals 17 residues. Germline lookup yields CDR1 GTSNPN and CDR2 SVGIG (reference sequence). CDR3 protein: CAWSDPRDRVIGGELFF. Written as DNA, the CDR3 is TGTGCCTGGAGCGACCCCCGGGACAGGGTAATCGGCGGGGAGCTGTTTTTT. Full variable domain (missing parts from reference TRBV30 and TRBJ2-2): SQTIHQWPATLVQPVGSPLSLECTVEGTSNPNLYWYRQAAGRGLQLLFYSVGIGQISSEVPQNLSASRPQDRQFILSSKKLLLSDSGFYLCAWSDPRDRVIGGELFFGEGSRLTVL.